These T cell receptor beta chains were read from a single sample in a study of CD8+ T cells in alopecia areata. This table comes from immunoSEQ multiplex PCR, and its TCRdb copy is limited to in-frame clones, with some not included. Of 180,000 or so clones in the sample, about three fifths were seen once. The input for sequencing was CD4+ T cells sorted from blood, taken at week 24, from a patient treated with tofacitinib. The receptors derive from a human donor with alopecia areata. The CDR3 runs from the conserved cysteine through the conserved F or W. Fields, in order: clone size, V gene, J gene, D gene, CDR3 protein, CDR3 DNA. The D gene is left open where the match is weak. Only part of the rows carry a size: once, few, many, or a class if the clone is expanded.

clone_size: few
v_call: TRBV25-1
j_call: TRBJ1-2
d_call: -
cdr3_aa: CASSEYVYGYTF
cdr3_nt: TGTGCCAGCAGTGAATATGTCTATGGCTACACCTTC

clone_size: -
v_call: TRBV5-1
j_call: TRBJ2-7
d_call: TRBD1
cdr3_aa: CASQGVQGYEQYF
cdr3_nt: TGCGCCAGCCAGGGGGTTCAGGGCTACGAGCAGTACTTC

clone_size: -
v_call: TRBV7-2
j_call: TRBJ2-3
d_call: TRBD2
cdr3_aa: CASTHPMAGGTADTQYF
cdr3_nt: TGTGCCAGCACCCATCCCATGGCGGGGGGGACCGCAGATACGCAGTATTTT

clone_size: -
v_call: TRBV7-3
j_call: TRBJ2-5
d_call: TRBD2
cdr3_aa: CASSPLAGGPETQYF
cdr3_nt: TGTGCCAGCAGCCCACTAGCGGGGGGCCCAGAGACCCAGTACTTC

clone_size: -
v_call: TRBV4-1
j_call: TRBJ2-5
d_call: TRBD2
cdr3_aa: CASSQVSSGQETQYF
cdr3_nt: TGCGCCAGCAGCCAAGTATCTAGCGGACAAGAGACCCAGTACTTC

clone_size: -
v_call: TRBV30
j_call: TRBJ2-2
d_call: -
cdr3_aa: CAWSVAGTNTGELFF
cdr3_nt: TGTGCCTGGAGTGTCGCGGGGACGAACACCGGGGAGCTGTTTTTT

clone_size: -
v_call: TRBV20-1
j_call: TRBJ1-2
d_call: -
cdr3_aa: CSASAWYGYTF
cdr3_nt: TGCAGTGCTAGTGCTTGGTATGGCTACACCTTC

clone_size: -
v_call: TRBV2
j_call: TRBJ1-1
d_call: -
cdr3_aa: CASSYRQGPTSEAFF
cdr3_nt: TGTGCCAGCAGTTACCGACAAGGGCCAACAAGTGAAGCTTTCTTT

clone_size: -
v_call: TRBV4-3
j_call: TRBJ2-4
d_call: -
cdr3_aa: CASSQDSARDASNIQYF
cdr3_nt: TGCGCCAGCAGCCAAGATTCGGCCAGGGATGCATCAAACATTCAGTACTTC

clone_size: once
v_call: TRBV19
j_call: TRBJ2-7
d_call: -
cdr3_aa: CASSILATGTEQYF
cdr3_nt: TGTGCCAGTAGTATTTTGGCTACAGGGACCGAGCAGTACTTC

clone_size: -
v_call: TRBV5-5
j_call: TRBJ2-7
d_call: -
cdr3_aa: CASSLRSFGVAYEQYF
cdr3_nt: TGTGCCAGCAGCCTGAGATCGTTTGGGGTGGCCTACGAGCAGTACTTC

clone_size: few
v_call: TRBV4-3
j_call: TRBJ1-2
d_call: -
cdr3_aa: CASSQYSSGAGYGYTF
cdr3_nt: TGCGCCAGCAGCCAATACTCATCAGGGGCAGGCTATGGCTACACCTTC

clone_size: -
v_call: TRBV7-3
j_call: TRBJ2-6
d_call: -
cdr3_aa: CASSRDSSGANVLTF
cdr3_nt: TGTGCCAGCAGCCGAGACAGCTCTGGGGCCAACGTCCTGACTTTC

clone_size: -
v_call: TRBV27
j_call: TRBJ2-3
d_call: TRBD1
cdr3_aa: CASSQRQGSVDTQYF
cdr3_nt: TGTGCCAGCAGCCAAAGACAGGGGTCCGTAGATACGCAGTATTTT

clone_size: -
v_call: TRBV27
j_call: TRBJ2-5
d_call: -
cdr3_aa: CASSLWGRASQETQYF
cdr3_nt: TGTGCCAGCAGTTTATGGGGCAGGGCATCCCAAGAGACCCAGTACTTC

clone_size: -
v_call: TRBV9
j_call: TRBJ2-1
d_call: -
cdr3_aa: CASSVGYNEQFF
cdr3_nt: TGTGCCAGCAGCGTAGGTTACAATGAGCAGTTCTTC

clone_size: -
v_call: TRBV28
j_call: TRBJ1-2
d_call: TRBD1
cdr3_aa: CASQVTGEGYGYTF
cdr3_nt: TGTGCCAGCCAGGTGACAGGGGAGGGCTATGGCTACACCTTC

clone_size: -
v_call: TRBV5-1
j_call: TRBJ2-1
d_call: TRBD2
cdr3_aa: CASSLDQSYSGGEFF
cdr3_nt: TGCGCCAGCAGCTTGGACCAGTCTTATAGCGGGGGGGAGTTCTTC

clone_size: -
v_call: TRBV9
j_call: TRBJ1-1
d_call: TRBD1
cdr3_aa: CASSVAQGATEAFF
cdr3_nt: TGTGCCAGCAGCGTAGCACAGGGGGCCACTGAAGCTTTCTTT

clone_size: -
v_call: TRBV27
j_call: TRBJ2-5
d_call: -
cdr3_aa: CASRPSPRTPGGETQYF
cdr3_nt: TGTGCCAGCAGACCTAGCCCTCGGACTCCTGGGGGAGAGACCCAGTACTTC

clone_size: -
v_call: TRBV5-1
j_call: TRBJ1-5
d_call: TRBD1
cdr3_aa: CASSLGTGPAQPQHF
cdr3_nt: TGCGCCAGCAGCCTCGGGACAGGGCCTGCTCAGCCCCAGCATTTT

clone_size: -
v_call: TRBV6-4
j_call: TRBJ2-2
d_call: -
cdr3_aa: CASSDSGGGELFF
cdr3_nt: TGTGCCAGCAGTGACTCTGGGGGCGGGGAGCTGTTTTTT

clone_size: few
v_call: TRBV29-1
j_call: TRBJ1-1
d_call: -
cdr3_aa: CSVVGPLNTEAFF
cdr3_nt: TGCAGCGTTGTCGGTCCTTTGAACACTGAAGCTTTCTTT

clone_size: -
v_call: TRBV5-1
j_call: TRBJ1-1
d_call: TRBD1
cdr3_aa: CASSLGDSLTEAFF
cdr3_nt: TGCGCCAGCAGCTTGGGGGACAGCCTCACTGAAGCTTTCTTT

clone_size: -
v_call: TRBV5-6
j_call: TRBJ2-6
d_call: -
cdr3_aa: CASVYSGANVLTF
cdr3_nt: TGTGCCAGCGTTTACTCTGGGGCCAACGTCCTGACTTTC

clone_size: few
v_call: TRBV21-1
j_call: TRBJ2-7
d_call: -
cdr3_aa: CASSDREGYEQYF
cdr3_nt: TGTGCCAGCAGTGACAGGGAGGGATACGAGCAGTACTTC

clone_size: -
v_call: TRBV25-1
j_call: TRBJ2-1
d_call: -
cdr3_aa: CASSAYNEQFF
cdr3_nt: TGTGCCAGCAGTGCATACAATGAGCAGTTCTTC

clone_size: once
v_call: TRBV7-9
j_call: TRBJ2-3
d_call: TRBD1
cdr3_aa: CASSLQGEGTDTQYF
cdr3_nt: TGTGCCAGCAGCTTACAGGGGGAAGGCACAGATACGCAGTATTTT

clone_size: -
v_call: TRBV5-6
j_call: TRBJ2-2
d_call: -
cdr3_aa: CASSLFRATGELFF
cdr3_nt: TGTGCCAGCAGCTTGTTCCGGGCCACCGGGGAGCTGTTTTTT

clone_size: -
v_call: TRBV5-6
j_call: TRBJ1-2
d_call: TRBD1
cdr3_aa: CASSLFSGQGRSGYTF
cdr3_nt: TGTGCCAGCAGCTTGTTCTCGGGACAGGGTCGTTCGGGCTACACCTTC

clone_size: few
v_call: TRBV7-9
j_call: TRBJ2-3
d_call: -
cdr3_aa: CASSLGTVQWGTDTQYF
cdr3_nt: TGTGCCAGCAGCTTAGGGACAGTCCAATGGGGTACAGATACGCAGTATTTT

clone_size: few
v_call: TRBV4-3
j_call: TRBJ2-3
d_call: -
cdr3_aa: CASSQDRDTTDTQYF
cdr3_nt: TGCGCCAGCAGCCAAGACCGGGACACCACAGATACGCAGTATTTT

clone_size: -
v_call: TRBV15
j_call: TRBJ1-1
d_call: -
cdr3_aa: CATSRRRSWNTEAFF
cdr3_nt: TGTGCCACCAGCAGAAGACGGAGTTGGAACACTGAAGCTTTCTTT

clone_size: -
v_call: TRBV29-1
j_call: TRBJ2-5
d_call: -
cdr3_aa: CSVYGGRPETQYF
cdr3_nt: TGCAGCGTCTATGGCGGTCGTCCAGAGACCCAGTACTTC

clone_size: -
v_call: TRBV29-1
j_call: TRBJ2-1
d_call: -
cdr3_aa: CSVEDRVAEQFF
cdr3_nt: TGCAGCGTTGAAGACAGGGTCGCTGAGCAGTTCTTC

clone_size: -
v_call: TRBV27
j_call: TRBJ2-5
d_call: -
cdr3_aa: CASSLTGAQTQYF
cdr3_nt: TGTGCCAGCAGTTTAACGGGGGCGCAGACCCAGTACTTC

clone_size: -
v_call: TRBV30
j_call: TRBJ2-1
d_call: TRBD1
cdr3_aa: CAWFRTGVPYNEQFF
cdr3_nt: TGTGCCTGGTTCCGGACAGGGGTCCCCTACAATGAGCAGTTCTTC

clone_size: -
v_call: TRBV2
j_call: TRBJ1-1
d_call: -
cdr3_aa: CASSDRGSNTEAFF
cdr3_nt: TGTGCCAGCAGTGATAGGGGGAGTAACACTGAAGCTTTCTTT

clone_size: -
v_call: TRBV11-1
j_call: TRBJ2-5
d_call: TRBD2
cdr3_aa: CASSLRTSGRETQYF
cdr3_nt: TGTGCCAGCAGCTTACGCACTAGCGGGCGAGAGACCCAGTACTTC

clone_size: -
v_call: TRBV7-2
j_call: TRBJ2-3
d_call: -
cdr3_aa: CASSLRTGPDTQYF
cdr3_nt: TGTGCCAGCAGCCTGCGGACTGGGCCGGATACGCAGTATTTT

clone_size: -
v_call: TRBV2
j_call: TRBJ2-1
d_call: TRBD2
cdr3_aa: CASSRLAGDYNEQFF
cdr3_nt: TGTGCCAGCAGTCGGCTAGCGGGGGATTACAATGAGCAGTTCTTC

clone_size: once
v_call: TRBV7-9
j_call: TRBJ1-2
d_call: -
cdr3_aa: CASNLGGPYGYTF
cdr3_nt: TGTGCCAGCAACTTGGGGGGCCCCTATGGCTACACCTTC

clone_size: once
v_call: TRBV5-1
j_call: TRBJ1-1
d_call: -
cdr3_aa: CASSLGQAGTEAFF
cdr3_nt: TGCGCCAGCAGCTTGGGACAGGCGGGCACTGAAGCTTTCTTT

clone_size: -
v_call: TRBV30
j_call: TRBJ1-2
d_call: TRBD1
cdr3_aa: CASDRGYGYTF
cdr3_nt: TGTGCCTCCGACAGGGGGTATGGCTACACCTTC

clone_size: -
v_call: TRBV6-6
j_call: TRBJ2-3
d_call: -
cdr3_aa: CASSYGQNTDTQYF
cdr3_nt: TGTGCCAGCAGTTACGGACAAAACACAGATACGCAGTATTTT

clone_size: -
v_call: TRBV4-1
j_call: TRBJ2-7
d_call: TRBD1
cdr3_aa: CASSQGQGVMYEQYF
cdr3_nt: TGCGCCAGCAGCCAAGGACAGGGAGTAATGTACGAGCAGTACTTC

clone_size: few
v_call: TRBV5-6
j_call: TRBJ2-3
d_call: TRBD2
cdr3_aa: CASSLFGTSGISTDTQYF
cdr3_nt: TGTGCCAGCAGCTTGTTCGGGACTAGCGGGATTAGCACAGATACGCAGTATTTT

clone_size: few
v_call: TRBV20-1
j_call: TRBJ2-1
d_call: -
cdr3_aa: CSGRKDEQFF
cdr3_nt: TGCAGTGGGCGAAAGGATGAGCAGTTCTTC

clone_size: -
v_call: TRBV15
j_call: TRBJ2-1
d_call: TRBD1
cdr3_aa: CATSRGRGPYNEQFF
cdr3_nt: TGTGCCACCAGCAGAGGTAGGGGGCCCTACAATGAGCAGTTCTTC

clone_size: -
v_call: TRBV19
j_call: TRBJ2-1
d_call: TRBD2
cdr3_aa: CASSTETSGILNEQFF
cdr3_nt: TGTGCCAGTAGTACGGAGACTAGCGGGATACTCAATGAGCAGTTCTTC

clone_size: -
v_call: TRBV7-8
j_call: TRBJ2-2
d_call: -
cdr3_aa: CASSSSSRNMLGELFF
cdr3_nt: TGTGCCAGCAGCTCCAGCAGTCGAAATATGCTCGGGGAGCTGTTTTTT

clone_size: once
v_call: TRBV5-6
j_call: TRBJ1-4
d_call: -
cdr3_aa: CASSLAGIANEKLFF
cdr3_nt: TGTGCCAGCAGCTTGGCGGGGATTGCTAATGAAAAACTGTTTTTT

clone_size: -
v_call: TRBV5-1
j_call: TRBJ2-1
d_call: TRBD2
cdr3_aa: CASSPGLDSYNEQFF
cdr3_nt: TGCGCCAGCAGCCCGGGACTAGACTCCTACAATGAGCAGTTCTTC

clone_size: -
v_call: TRBV7-2
j_call: TRBJ1-2
d_call: -
cdr3_aa: CASNLGGPYGYTF
cdr3_nt: TGTGCCAGCAACTTGGGGGGCCCCTATGGCTACACCTTC